This is a list of T cell receptor beta chains from one sample in a study of siplizumab effects on memory and regulatory T cells. Sequencing was performed with immunoSEQ multiplex PCR; in TCRdb, only in-frame clones are kept and a portion is missing. The sample holds approximately 90,000 clones; nearly 95% are singletons and the top ten take around 0.31%. Sequencing was done on a sample of non-Treg CD4+ T cells sorted from blood. The receptors shown here come from a human donor in good health. Each CDR3 is given with its conserved first and last residue. Fields, in order: CDR3 protein, CDR3 DNA, D gene, V gene, J gene, clone size. D genes are given only for firm matches. Clone size is not always given. Where it is, it says once, few, many or a class for expanded clones.

CASSSGPEQYF,TGTGCCAGCAGTTCGGGCCCCGAGCAGTACTTC,NA,TRBV6-5,TRBJ2-7,NA
CASSPNSGVTQYF,TGTGCCAGCAGCCCCAACTCGGGTGTCACCCAGTACTTC,NA,TRBV7-9,TRBJ2-5,NA
CAISESSGTVYGYTF,TGTGCCATCAGTGAGTCCTCCGGGACGGTCTATGGCTACACCTTC,NA,TRBV10-3,TRBJ1-2,NA
CASSESGTRMYGYTF,TGTGCCAGCAGTGAATCCGGGACACGGATGTATGGCTACACCTTC,NA,TRBV25-1,TRBJ1-2,NA
CSAGPGDEQYF,TGCAGTGCGGGCCCCGGGGACGAGCAGTACTTC,NA,TRBV20-1,TRBJ2-7,NA
CASSTLAENTGELFF,TGTGCCAGCAGTACACTAGCGGAGAACACCGGGGAGCTGTTTTTT,TRBD2,TRBV5-6,TRBJ2-2,NA
CASSVGTGYDTQYF,TGTGCCAGCAGCGTAGGTACAGGGTACGATACGCAGTATTTT,NA,TRBV9,TRBJ2-3,NA
CAWRTDYGGPGGNTIYF,TGTGCCTGGAGGACCGACTATGGGGGGCCCGGTGGAAACACCATATATTTT,NA,TRBV30,TRBJ1-3,NA
CASSLSDGEQYF,TGTGCCAGCAGCTTATCAGATGGCGAGCAGTACTTC,NA,TRBV7-6,TRBJ2-7,NA
CASSEAGAGGSTGELFF,TGTGCCAGCAGTGAAGCGGGCGCGGGGGGGAGCACCGGGGAGCTGTTTTTT,TRBD2,TRBV2,TRBJ2-2,NA
CASSPGQGLTEAFF,TGTGCCAGCAGCCCAGGACAGGGGCTCACTGAAGCTTTCTTT,TRBD1,TRBV5-6,TRBJ1-1,once
CASSPPPASGRVGELFF,TGTGCCAGCAGCCCTCCCCCGGCTAGCGGGCGGGTCGGGGAGCTGTTTTTT,TRBD2,TRBV11-2,TRBJ2-2,NA
CASSFGLAGTEQYF,TGTGCCAGCAGTTTTGGACTAGCGGGAACGGAACAGTACTTC,TRBD2,TRBV7-9,TRBJ2-7,NA
CASSLVSIAKNIQYF,TGTGCCAGCAGCTTAGTGTCTATAGCCAAAAACATTCAGTACTTC,NA,TRBV7-2,TRBJ2-4,NA
CASSERGLKGTEAFF,TGTGCCAGCAGTGAGAGGGGGTTGAAAGGTACTGAAGCTTTCTTT,NA,TRBV5-6,TRBJ1-1,NA
CASSAGLAGFTDTQYF,TGTGCCAGCAGCGCCGGACTAGCGGGGTTCACAGATACGCAGTATTTT,TRBD2,TRBV5-4,TRBJ2-3,NA
CASSLAGFYGYTF,TGTGCCAGCAGCTTAGCAGGGTTCTATGGCTACACCTTC,NA,TRBV7-2,TRBJ1-2,NA